This TCR beta chain was identified in a study of blood T cells in healthy people across ages. This CDR3 region has 15 residues. In germline, CDR1 is MNHNS, CDR2 SASEGT. V gave up 4 bases and J gave up 6 bases; unmatched junction bases: 10. Then a second PCR, running roughly 7 to 11 cycles, was carried out with a sample-barcoded 5' primer and a J-beta primer mix. The template-switch adaptor, which had 12 random nucleotides, put a tag on each cDNA molecule. TCRdb ran MiXCR on the 5' RACE reads and lists one entry per CDR3 protein. There are some 690,000 distinct CDR3 sequences in the sample; 22% occur only once, and less than 25% lies in the top ten. This clonotype showed up just a few times. Its specificity is not known. Overall study findings and caveats: Investigators viewed diversity estimates from one million T cells as underestimates, the study reported. Long-lived and aged donors differed, with more naive CD4+ cells and higher diversity in the long-lived.

This clonotype was sampled from a man aged 65 to 85 in good health. Sequencing was done on a sample of blood. This chain connects TRBV6-1 to TRBJ1-2, with TRBD1 matching over 8 bases. This CDR3 reads CASSVGQGGLHGYTF. CDR3 bases: TGTGCCAGCAGTGTAGGACAGGGAGGGTTGCATGGCTACACCTTC.